These 3 T cell receptor beta chains were all obtained from the same sample, sequenced in a study of T cell responses to AZD1222 COVID-19 vaccine (dated by TCRdb to the early 2020s). Library construction relied on the immunoSEQ multiplex PCR assay. TCRdb provides this immuneACCESS table in a form limited to in-frame rearrangements. Some clones are lacking; in checked studies, under half of them reflect an unresolved V gene, and why the rest are absent is not known. This sample comprises about 170,000 clones, 85% to 90% of them detected only once. The top ten clones comprise 6.9% of the sample. In the paper's terms, the time point label means: baseline before first vaccination. This specimen was peripheral blood, taken on day 0 of AZD1222 vaccination. The receptors shown here come from an adult in good health.

This chain connects TRBV5-6 to TRBJ2-7; D is ambiguous. Germline V lookup: CDR1 SGHDT, CDR2 YYEEEE. The V end was cut by 4 bases, the J end by 3 bases, with 8 bases between. This CDR3 comprises 12 residues. CDR3 coding DNA: TGTGCCAGCAGCCGAAGCGACTACGAGCAGTACGTC. Its protein product is CASSRSDYEQYV.

The rearrangement uses TRBV6-5 and TRBJ1-2; D unclear. This CDR3 spans 15 amino acids. Germline V lookup: CDR1 MNHEY, CDR2 SVGAGI. V dropped 0 bases and J dropped 1 base, with 9 bases sitting between them. CDR3 region: CASSYSATDNYGYTF. The CDR3 bases are TGTGCCAGCAGTTACTCGGCCACCGATAACTATGGCTACACCTTC.

V usage is TRBV5-4 and J usage is TRBJ2-2, with D unresolved. The CDR3 is 13 residues long. V dropped 3 bases and J dropped 7 bases, with 10 bases sitting between them. Per germline, CDR1 SGHNT and CDR2 YYREEE (reference sequence). The chain's CDR3 is CASSWVGIGELFF. The CDR3 nucleotides read TGTGCCAGCAGCTGGGTGGGCATCGGGGAGCTGTTTTTT.